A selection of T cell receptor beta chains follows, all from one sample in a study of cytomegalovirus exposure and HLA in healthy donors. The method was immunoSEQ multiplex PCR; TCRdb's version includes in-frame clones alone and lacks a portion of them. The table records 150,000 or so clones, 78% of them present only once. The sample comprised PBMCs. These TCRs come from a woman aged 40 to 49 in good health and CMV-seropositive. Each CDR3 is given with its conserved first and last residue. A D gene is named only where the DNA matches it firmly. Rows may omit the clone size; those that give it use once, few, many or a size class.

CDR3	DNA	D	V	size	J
CSVESWGPGANVLTF	TGCAGCGTTGAAAGTTGGGGGCCTGGGGCCAACGTCCTGACTTTC	-	TRBV29-1	-	TRBJ2-6
CASSFNGDSNQPQHF	TGCGCCAGCAGCTTTAACGGAGATAGCAATCAGCCCCAGCATTTT	-	TRBV5-1	-	TRBJ1-5
CASSLYASMNTEAFF	TGTGCCAGCAGTTTATACGCCAGTATGAACACTGAAGCTTTCTTT	-	TRBV27	few	TRBJ1-1
CASSISSGGDSSYNEQLF	TGTGCCAGTAGTATTTCTAGCGGGGGCGATAGCTCCTACAATGAGCAGCTCTTC	TRBD2	TRBV19	-	TRBJ2-1
CASNIYYGYTF	TGTGCCAGCAATATATACTATGGCTACACCTTC	-	TRBV2	-	TRBJ1-2
CASSLTGNSPLHF	TGTGCCAGCAGCCTGACAGGGAATTCACCCCTCCACTTT	TRBD1	TRBV5-6	-	TRBJ1-6
CASSVGDYGYTF	TGTGCCAGCTCCGTGGGAGACTATGGCTACACCTTC	-	TRBV6-6	few	TRBJ1-2
CASSLLGQDSGNTIYF	TGTGCCAGCAGTTTATTGGGACAGGACTCTGGAAACACCATATATTTT	TRBD1	TRBV28	-	TRBJ1-3
CATSRALAGGNRADTQYF	TGTGCCACCAGCAGAGCCCTAGCGGGGGGGAACAGGGCAGATACGCAGTATTTT	TRBD2	TRBV15	-	TRBJ2-3
CASSLIRGGEQFF	TGTGCCAGCAGCTTAATCCGGGGGGGTGAGCAGTTCTTC	TRBD2	TRBV11-3	-	TRBJ2-1
CASSPGTSGGSWQFF	TGTGCCAGCAGCCCCGGGACTAGCGGGGGATCCTGGCAGTTCTTC	TRBD2	TRBV7-2	-	TRBJ2-1
CASNLPLGGPGELFF	TGTGCCAGCAACCTCCCCCTAGGGGGACCCGGGGAGCTGTTTTTT	-	TRBV7-9	-	TRBJ2-2
CASSQEGQGAANTEAFF	TGCGCCAGCAGCCAAGAAGGCCAGGGGGCAGCGAACACTGAAGCTTTCTTT	TRBD1	TRBV4-1	-	TRBJ1-1
CATSSIRLGETQYF	TGTGCCACCAGCAGCATAAGGCTAGGAGAGACCCAGTACTTC	-	TRBV15	-	TRBJ2-5
CSVAGDRVAAFF	TGCAGCGTAGCCGGGGACAGGGTCGCGGCTTTCTTT	TRBD1	TRBV29-1	-	TRBJ1-1
CAWSADSSNQPQHF	TGTGCCTGGAGCGCAGACAGCTCCAATCAGCCCCAGCATTTT	-	TRBV30	-	TRBJ1-5
CASGQNTEAFF	TGTGCCAGCGGCCAAAACACTGAAGCTTTCTTT	-	TRBV11-2	-	TRBJ1-1
CASRLGQEVTGEQYF	TGTGCCAGTAGACTGGGACAGGAGGTCACCGGCGAGCAGTACTTC	TRBD1	TRBV19	once	TRBJ2-7
CAISESTGEAFF	TGTGCCATCAGTGAGTCGACCGGGGAAGCTTTCTTT	-	TRBV10-3	-	TRBJ1-1
CAWTVDSGNTIYF	TGTGCCTGGACAGTCGACTCTGGAAACACCATATATTTT	-	TRBV30	-	TRBJ1-3
CASSPIMNTEAFF	TGTGCCAGCAGCCCTATTATGAACACTGAAGCTTTCTTT	-	TRBV7-6	-	TRBJ1-1
CASSYMGREAFF	TGTGCCAGCAGTTACATGGGCCGAGAAGCTTTCTTT	-	TRBV6-5	-	TRBJ1-1
CASSSGQGSLYEQYF	TGCGCCAGCAGCTCGGGACAGGGAAGTCTATACGAGCAGTACTTC	TRBD1	TRBV5-1	-	TRBJ2-7
CASRLVYDEQYF	TGTGCAAGTCGCTTAGTCTACGACGAGCAGTACTTC	-	TRBV12-2	-	TRBJ2-7
CATHPRASGTDTQYF	TGTGCCACCCATCCGAGGGCCTCGGGCACAGATACGCAGTATTTT	-	TRBV5-6	many	TRBJ2-3
CASRASADSQYF	TGTGCCAGCAGGGCGAGCGCGGACAGTCAGTACTTC	-	TRBV7-9	few	TRBJ2-4
CALTVQMNTEAFF	TGTGCCTTGACAGTTCAAATGAACACTGAAGCTTTCTTT	-	TRBV30	-	TRBJ1-1
CASSQTPSSYEQYF	TGTGCCAGCAGCCAAACCCCCAGCTCCTACGAGCAGTACTTC	-	TRBV4-2	-	TRBJ2-7
CASSQGLAAIYEQYF	TGTGCCAGCAGCCAGGGACTAGCGGCAATATACGAGCAGTACTTC	TRBD2	TRBV11-1	few	TRBJ2-7
CASSEDRFSSPLHF	TGTGCCAGCAGTGAAGACAGGTTCAGTTCACCCCTCCACTTT	-	TRBV25-1	-	TRBJ1-6
CASSPPGQGSYEQYF	TGTGCCAGCAGCCCCCCGGGACAGGGGTCCTACGAGCAGTACTTC	TRBD1	TRBV6-6	-	TRBJ2-7
CASSYRGEEKLFF	TGTGCCAGCAGTTATCGGGGAGAAGAAAAACTGTTTTTT	-	TRBV2	-	TRBJ1-4
CASNAVYTGELFF	TGTGCCAGCAACGCGGTATACACCGGGGAGCTGTTTTTT	-	TRBV7-2	-	TRBJ2-2
CASSAWTSGGTGELFF	TGTGCCAGCAGTGCCTGGACTAGCGGGGGCACCGGGGAGCTGTTTTTT	TRBD2	TRBV25-1	-	TRBJ2-2
CASSIGRGHRYGYTF	TGTGCCAGTAGTATAGGGCGCGGACACCGTTATGGCTACACCTTC	-	TRBV19	few	TRBJ1-2
CASSQGPGQPLPYEQYF	TGTGCCAGCAGCCAAGGGCCGGGACAACCACTACCCTACGAGCAGTACTTC	-	TRBV14	-	TRBJ2-7
CASRRGRSYGYTF	TGTGCCAGCAGGCGAGGCCGCTCCTATGGCTACACCTTC	-	TRBV27	-	TRBJ1-2
CSSSSLGRDYNEQFF	TGTTCCAGCAGCTCCCTCGGCAGGGACTACAATGAGCAGTTCTTC	-	TRBV7-9	-	TRBJ2-1
CASSGTGRGYTF	TGTGCCAGCAGCGGGACAGGGAGGGGCTACACCTTC	TRBD1	TRBV9	-	TRBJ1-2